Listed below are T cell receptor beta chains from one sample, sequenced in a study of post-analysis software for immune sequencing data. TCRdb re-called the PCR reads with MiXCR, one entry per CDR3 protein. Of 450,000 to 700,000 distinct CDR3 sequences in the sample, about 44% were seen once. What was sequenced was blood. The receptors here all came from a girl aged 5 to 17 with multiple sclerosis. Both conserved end residues are part of each CDR3. D genes are given only for firm matches. Expanded clones are given a class, and other clones once, few, many or no size at all.

size	D	V	J	DNA	CDR3
NA	TRBD1	TRBV7-2	TRBJ2-1	TGTGCCAGCAGCAGAACCGGGACAGGATACAATGAGCAGTTCTTC	CASSRTGTGYNEQFF
NA	NA	TRBV11-2	TRBJ2-5	TGTGCCAGCAGCAGAGGGGGGGCTAGCGGCGCGGAGACCCAGTACTTC	CASSRGGASGAETQYF
NA	TRBD1	TRBV20-1	TRBJ1-2	TGCAGTGCCCAGACAGGGACTAACTATGGCTACACCTTC	CSAQTGTNYGYTF
few	TRBD1	TRBV5-1	TRBJ1-4	TGCGCCAGCAGCTTGGGAGCAGGGGGCGTTGAAAAACTGTTTTTT	CASSLGAGGVEKLFF
NA	NA	TRBV12-3/TRBV12-4	TRBJ1-2	TGTGCCACCGCCCGGGACATTACAAACTATGGCTACACCTTC	CATARDITNYGYTF
NA	NA	TRBV28	TRBJ2-6	TGTGCCAGCAGTTTACCCCCTTTAGACAACGTCCTGACTTTC	CASSLPPLDNVLTF
few	NA	TRBV6-5	TRBJ1-2	TGTGCCAGCAGTTACAGGGGTAAAGGTGGCTACACCTTC	CASSYRGKGGYTF
NA	NA	TRBV12-3/TRBV12-4	TRBJ1-1	TGTGCCAGCAGTTCAATTGACAGTTCGTGGGGTACTGAAGCTTTCTTT	CASSSIDSSWGTEAFF
few	NA	TRBV29-1	TRBJ1-1	TGCAGCGTTGAAGTGGACATGAACACTGAAGCTTTCTTT	CSVEVDMNTEAFF
NA	NA	TRBV27	TRBJ2-1	TGTGCCAGCAGTCCCCTCGGTGATGGGCAGTTCTTC	CASSPLGDGQFF
NA	TRBD1	TRBV6-6	TRBJ1-2	TGTGCCAGCAGTTACGGGACAGGGCTTGGCTACACCTTC	CASSYGTGLGYTF
NA	TRBD1	TRBV10-3	TRBJ2-7	TGTGCCACCTGCGACAGGGCCCACAATGAGCAGTACTTC	CATCDRAHNEQYF
NA	NA	TRBV5-1	TRBJ2-4	TGCGCCAGCAGCTTCGGACAGCTGGACATTCAGTACTTC	CASSFGQLDIQYF
NA	NA	TRBV5-1	TRBJ2-5	TGCGCCAGCACTATTTTGGGAGAGGGAGAGACCCAGTACTTC	CASTILGEGETQYF
few	NA	TRBV7-9	TRBJ2-7	TGTGCCAGCAGCTCCGATTCAGTCAGTCCGTCCTACGAGCAGTACTTC	CASSSDSVSPSYEQYF
NA	NA	TRBV5-1	TRBJ2-3	TGCGCCAGCAGCCACGCCCTAAGGCCCACAGATACGCAGTATTTT	CASSHALRPTDTQYF
NA	TRBD2	TRBV7-6	TRBJ2-1	TGTGCCAGCAGCTTAGGGGCTACTACTAGCGGGAGTTACGAGCAGTTCTTC	CASSLGATTSGSYEQFF
NA	NA	TRBV13	TRBJ1-2	TGTGCCAGCAGCTTCGACAGACATGGCTACACCTTC	CASSFDRHGYTF
NA	NA	TRBV5-1	TRBJ2-4	TGCGCCAGCAGAGATGGGGCCCCAGCCTCCAAAAACATTCAGTACTTC	CASRDGAPASKNIQYF
NA	NA	TRBV7-9	TRBJ2-1	TGTGCCAGCCTGCCATCCTGGAGCTCCTACAATGAGCAGTTCTTC	CASLPSWSSYNEQFF
NA	NA	TRBV29-1	TRBJ2-7	TGCAGCGTTGGACGGGCCTTGTCACACGAGCAGTACTTC	CSVGRALSHEQYF
NA	TRBD2	TRBV6-6	TRBJ2-7	TGTGCCACCTCCGGGACTAGCGGGGCCTCCTACGAGCAGTACTTC	CATSGTSGASYEQYF
NA	NA	TRBV29-1	TRBJ2-5	TGCAGCGTTGCCTTCTCAGGGCTGGGGGGGACCCAGTACTTC	CSVAFSGLGGTQYF
NA	TRBD2	TRBV6-5	TRBJ2-5	TGTGCCAGCGGGACTACGGAAGAGACCCAGTACTTC	CASGTTEETQYF
NA	TRBD2	TRBV7-3	TRBJ2-5	TGTGCCAGCAGCTTAACATCATGGGGACAGGACGGACTAGCGGGGGGGCCTCGGGATGAGCAGTACTTC	CASSLTSWGQDGLAGGPRDEQYF
NA	NA	TRBV29-1	TRBJ1-4	TGCAGCGTTGAGGCCTCCTCAACTAATGAAAAACTGTTTTTT	CSVEASSTNEKLFF
NA	NA	TRBV6-5	TRBJ1-1	TGTGCCAGCAGTTACTCTCCCTTGACTGAAGCTTTCTTT	CASSYSPLTEAFF
few	TRBD2	TRBV10-3	TRBJ2-6	TGTGCCATCGGTGGAGCGGGGGGGCCTAGTGGGGCCAACGTCCTGACTTTC	CAIGGAGGPSGANVLTF
NA	TRBD1	TRBV3-1	TRBJ1-4	TGTGCCAGCAGCCCCCCGACAGGGCGTAATGAAAAACTGTTTTTT	CASSPPTGRNEKLFF
once	NA	TRBV5-5	TRBJ1-1	TGTGCCAGCAGGTTAAGGACCTACAGCGGTGGAAACACTGAAGCTTTCTTT	CASRLRTYSGGNTEAFF
NA	NA	TRBV25-1	TRBJ2-5	TGTGCCAGCATTCCATCAGACGGGACAGAGACCCAGTACTTC	CASIPSDGTETQYF
once	TRBD1	TRBV7-2	TRBJ2-7	TGTGCCAGCAATGGACCACAGGACAGGGTCTACGAGCAGTACTTC	CASNGPQDRVYEQYF
few	NA	TRBV4-2	TRBJ2-5	TGTGCCAGCAGCCAAGGGGGTAGCAGCCAAGAGACCCAGTACTTC	CASSQGGSSQETQYF
NA	NA	TRBV10-3	TRBJ1-6	TGTGCCATCAGTGACAGGGCCCGGAATTCACCCCTCCACTTT	CAISDRARNSPLHF
NA	NA	TRBV3-1	TRBJ2-7	TGTGCCAGCAGCCAAGAGTGGGAGCAGTACTTC	CASSQEWEQYF
few	TRBD1	TRBV20-1	TRBJ1-5	TGCAGTGCTAGAGAAGGGACAGGGGCTCAGCCCCAGCATTTT	CSAREGTGAQPQHF
few	NA	TRBV7-9	TRBJ2-3	TGTGCCAGCAGCCCTCCAGGAGCCGAGGCAGATACGCAGTATTTT	CASSPPGAEADTQYF
NA	TRBD2	TRBV11-1	TRBJ2-1	TGTGCCAGCAGCTTAAATCCGCTAGCGGGAGGAGGCAGTGAGCAGTTCTTC	CASSLNPLAGGGSEQFF
few	NA	TRBV5-1	TRBJ1-4	TGCGCCAGCAGCTTGGAAGAAACAACTAATGAAAAACTGTTTTTT	CASSLEETTNEKLFF
NA	NA	TRBV20-1	TRBJ2-7	TGCAGTGCTAGGTTCGGTGATCACAGGGCTCCAAGAACCTGCGAGCAGTACTTC	CSARFGDHRAPRTCEQYF
NA	NA	TRBV30	TRBJ2-7	TGTGCCTGGAGTGTAGAAGCCGCCTACGAGCAGTACTTC	CAWSVEAAYEQYF
NA	NA	TRBV10-3	TRBJ2-1	TGTGCCATCAAAAGAGCTATCGATAATGAGCAGTTCTTC	CAIKRAIDNEQFF
NA	TRBD2	TRBV29-1	TRBJ2-3	TGCAGCGTGGGCACTAGCGGGGACACAGATACGCAGTATTTT	CSVGTSGDTDTQYF
NA	NA	TRBV6-5	TRBJ1-1	TGTGCCAGCAGTTACTCGATAAACAGGCTGAACACTGAAGCTTTCTTT	CASSYSINRLNTEAFF
NA	TRBD2	TRBV20-1	TRBJ2-1	TGCAGTGCTCGACTAGCGGGGGGGCCTAACAATGAGCAGTTCTTC	CSARLAGGPNNEQFF
NA	TRBD1	TRBV7-2	TRBJ2-1	TGTGCCAGCAGCTCCGCGGGACAGGGTCAGTTCTTC	CASSSAGQGQFF
once	TRBD2	TRBV20-1	TRBJ2-1	TGCAGTGCGCCGAGCTCCCTACTAGCGGGAGGGTTAAGGTCCTACAATGAGCAGTTCTTC	CSAPSSLLAGGLRSYNEQFF
NA	TRBD2	TRBV5-1	TRBJ2-5	TGCGCCAGCAGCTTGGCTGGGTTACTAGCGGATGAAGAGACCCAGTACTTC	CASSLAGLLADEETQYF
NA	NA	TRBV9	TRBJ1-2	TGTGCCAGCAGCGTGAGCGGTGACTATGGCTACACCTTC	CASSVSGDYGYTF
few	NA	TRBV5-1	TRBJ2-3	TGCGCCAGCAGCTCGGGAGACACAGATACGCAGTATTTT	CASSSGDTDTQYF
NA	NA	TRBV11-2	TRBJ1-4	TGTGCCAGCAGACGGATCGGCAGGATCAATGAAAAACTGTTTTTT	CASRRIGRINEKLFF
few	TRBD2	TRBV20-1	TRBJ2-1	TGCAGTGCTGTGACCGGGACTAGGGGCAATGAGCAGTTCTTC	CSAVTGTRGNEQFF
few	NA	TRBV6-1	TRBJ1-2	TGTGCCAGCAGTGATCTGGGGAGCTTCTATGGCTACACCTTC	CASSDLGSFYGYTF
NA	NA	TRBV6-1	TRBJ1-6	TGTGCCAGCAACCGACAATGGGGTCAGGTCTATAATTCACCCCCCCACTTT	CASNRQWGQVYNSPPHF
NA	NA	TRBV7-9	TRBJ1-1	TGTGCCAGCAGCTCCCTCCAGGGGTCCCGAGTTGCGACTGAAGCTTTCTTT	CASSSLQGSRVATEAFF
NA	NA	TRBV4-1	TRBJ2-7	TGCGCCAGCAGCCAAGATTTGGGGGGATTGTTTTACGAGCAGTACTTC	CASSQDLGGLFYEQYF
few	TRBD2	TRBV4-2	TRBJ2-2	TGTGCCAGCAGCCTTAGCGGGGCGAACACCGGGGAGCTGTTTTTT	CASSLSGANTGELFF
NA	NA	TRBV9	TRBJ1-2	TGTGCCAGCAGCGTATCCGTTGGTCCACGGGACTATGGCTACACCTTC	CASSVSVGPRDYGYTF
few	TRBD2	TRBV12-3/TRBV12-4	TRBJ2-1	TGTGCCAGCAGTAAGGGACTAGGGGCGCATGAGCAGTTCTTC	CASSKGLGAHEQFF
few	TRBD2	TRBV2	TRBJ2-4	TGTGCCAGGGGAGGCGCGGGGGGCAAAAACATTCAGTACTTC	CARGGAGGKNIQYF